These 18 T cell receptor beta chains originate from one sample sequenced in a study of blood T cells in healthy people across ages. Through a sample-barcoded 5' primer and a J-beta primer mix, a second PCR was run for about 6 to 12 cycles. TCRdb re-derived calls from the 5' RACE reads in MiXCR, one entry per CDR3 protein. Of 1.5 million to 2 million distinct CDR3 sequences detected, about two fifths appear once; the ten largest clones hold more than 20%. Sequencing used blood. These receptor sequences come from a human donor in good health.

V gene TRBV9 combines with J gene TRBJ2-1; 8 bases map to TRBD2. Germline V gives CDR1 SGDLS, CDR2 YYNGEE. V lost 0 bases to trimming and J lost 2 bases; unmatched junction nucleotides: 7. The CDR3 runs 17 residues. Here the CDR3 DNA reads TGTGCCAGCAGCGTAGGTAGCGGGGTTGCCGCCTACAATGAGCAGTTCTTC. The encoded protein is CASSVGSGVAAYNEQFF.

In this sample, this clonotype turned up a few times. This chain links TRBV18 with TRBJ2-1; no clear D. Trimming stripped 3 bases from V and 0 bases from J, with 18 bases between. CDR1 is KGHSH and CDR2 is LQKENI in the germline V gene. This CDR3 spans 18 amino acids. The CDR3 sequence is CASSPRVPSPDSYNEQFF. For the CDR3, the DNA is TGTGCCAGCTCACCCCGGGTCCCAAGTCCTGACTCCTACAATGAGCAGTTCTTC.

The chain couples TRBV20-1 to TRBJ2-7; D remains ambiguous. Per germline, CDR1 DFQATT and CDR2 SNEGSKA (reference sequence). V was shortened by 3 bases and J by 2 bases, with 11 bases between the two germline ends. The CDR3 runs to 13 residues. CDR3 nucleotides: TGCAGTGCTAGTCCTACTTGGACCTACGAGCAGTACTTC. Residues: CSASPTWTYEQYF.

This clonotype was counted between two and nine times. The gene calls are TRBV29-1 and TRBJ2-1; either TRBD1 or TRBD2 may fit D (5 bases each). CDR1 is SQVTM, CDR2 ANQGSEA, per germline. The CDR3 sequence is 13 residues long. V was cut by 8 bases and J by 6 bases, with 17 bases left in between. The CDR3 reads CSPQGPRSNEQFF. CDR3 coding DNA: TGCAGCCCCCAGGGACCGAGAAGCAATGAGCAGTTCTTC.

The CDR3 DNA follows: TGCGCCAGCAGCTTGGGAGTGGGGGAGTTGCAAGAGACCCAGTACTTC. As protein: CASSLGVGELQETQYF. This chain uses TRBV5-1 with TRBJ2-5; D assignment may be TRBD1 or TRBD2 (5 bases each). The length of the CDR3 is 16 residues. Per the germline V gene, CDR1 is SGHRS and CDR2 is YFSETQ. V was shortened by 0 bases and J by 2 bases, with 14 bases between the two germline ends.

Details on this clonotype: Relative to the germline gene, one junction end is altered; a read error may explain this. The chain recombines TRBV5-5 with TRBJ2-7; no firm D call. The CDR3 is 11 amino acids. Germline values: CDR1 SGHKS, CDR2 YYEKEE (reference sequence). CDR3 bases: TGTACCAGCAGCTTGTCCGGCGAGCAGTACTTC. As protein: CTSSLSGEQYF. The variable domain in full, completed from reference TRBV5-5 and TRBJ2-7, reads DAGVTQSPTHLIKTRGQQVTLRCSPISGHKSVSWYQQVLGQGPQFIFQYYEKEERGRGNFPDRFSARQFPNYSSELNVNALLLGDSALYLCTSSLSGEQYFGPGTRLTVT.

The chain uses TRBV5-1 and TRBJ2-5; D is undetermined. The CDR3 runs to 17 residues. Deletions cut 0 bases from V and 1 base from J, with 16 bases between. The germline gives CDR1 SGHRS, CDR2 YFSETQ. DNA for the CDR3: TGCGCCAGCAGCTTGGACGGACCGACGAGCCCCCAAGAGACCCAGTACTTC. Amino acid sequence: CASSLDGPTSPQETQYF.

This chain uses TRBV28 with TRBJ2-7; 7 bases agree with TRBD2. Per germline, CDR1 MDHEN and CDR2 SYDVKM. This CDR3 is built from 13 residues. Trimming at V came to 7 bases and at J to 3 bases, leaving 6 bases not matched to a gene. The DNA of the CDR3 is TGTGCCAGCACTCCAGCGGGACGCTACGAGCAGTACTTC. Protein product: CASTPAGRYEQYF. Supplemented by reference TRBV28 and TRBJ2-7, the full variable domain reads DVKVTQSSRYLVKRTGEKVFLECVQDMDHENMFWYRQDPGLGLRLIYFSYDVKMKEKGDIPEGYSVSREKKERFSLILESASTNQTSMYLCASTPAGRYEQYFGPGTRLTVT.

This clonotype has just a few counts. The DNA of the CDR3 is TGCAGTGCTAGAGAGTTTAGCGGGGGACCCTACGAGCAGTACTTC. It specifies CSAREFSGGPYEQYF. The chain uses TRBV20-1 and TRBJ2-7, with 9 bases identical to TRBD2. The CDR3 covers 15 residues. The germline V gene has CDR1 DFQATT and CDR2 SNEGSKA (reference sequence). The J segment lost 2 bases and the V segment lost 0 bases, leaving 5 bases of the junction unmatched.

The rearrangement links TRBV5-1 to TRBJ2-7; TRBD1 matches 9 bases. The CDR3 consists of 14 residues. CDR1 is SGHRS and CDR2 is YFSETQ in the germline V gene. V lost 4 bases to trimming and J lost 6 bases; unmatched junction nucleotides: 8. In nucleotides, the CDR3 is TGCGCCAGCAGCCTCCGGGACAGGGTCATCGAGCAGTACTTC. This gives the protein CASSLRDRVIEQYF.

This clonotype turned up a few times. This rearrangement joins TRBV29-1 to TRBJ2-3; 11 nucleotides line up with TRBD2. CDR3 size: 12 residues. V shed 6 bases and J 10 bases; nucleotides not matched to a gene: 6. The germline CDR1 and CDR2 sequences are SQVTM and ANQGSEA. CDR3 DNA sequence: TGCAGCGTCGGGCTAGCGGGGGGTGCGCAGTATTTT. As protein: CSVGLAGGAQYF.

This clonotype turned up a few times. This chain uses TRBV2 with TRBJ2-5, with TRBD1 matching over 9 bases. CDR3 length: 14 residues. After removal of 9 bases from V and 5 bases from J, the junction contained 10 bases not matched to a gene. From germline, CDR1 is SNHLY and CDR2 FYNNEI. The CDR3 sequence is CARKNRGLWETQYF. CDR3 coding DNA: TGTGCCAGAAAAAACAGGGGGCTTTGGGAGACCCAGTACTTC.

This clonotype was counted only a few times. This sequence joins TRBV9 and TRBJ2-1; 13 nucleotides line up with TRBD2. The germline CDR1 and CDR2 sequences are SGDLS and YYNGEE. V dropped 4 bases and J dropped 9; count of bases not matched to a gene: 4. The CDR3 covers 14 residues. The chain's CDR3 is CASSTTSGGAEQFF. The DNA for the CDR3 is TGTGCCAGCAGCACTACTAGCGGGGGGGCTGAGCAGTTCTTC.

The chain joins TRBV28 to TRBJ1-2; TRBD1 aligns across 9 bases. CDR1 MDHEN and CDR2 SYDVKM come from the germline V gene. The J segment lost 5 bases and the V segment lost 6 bases, leaving 13 bases of the junction unmatched. The CDR3 is made up of 16 amino acids. CDR3 loop: CASRPWTGEAGYGYTF. The CDR3 region has the DNA TGTGCCAGCAGACCCTGGACAGGGGAGGCGGGATATGGCTACACCTTC.

This clonotype was observed at least ten times. The V gene is TRBV6-5, the J gene TRBJ2-5; D is uncertain. In germline, CDR1 is MNHEY, CDR2 SVGAGI. The CDR3 length is 10 residues. V gave up 2 bases and J gave up 9 bases, with 4 bases separating them. CDR3 nucleotides: TGTGCCAGCAGTTACGACCCCCAGTACTTC. It translates to CASSYDPQYF.

This clonotype was counted a few times. The rearrangement uses TRBV4-3 and TRBJ1-2; TRBD1 matches at 8 bases. This CDR3 region has 14 residues. V was clipped by 5 bases and J by 2 bases; unmatched bases: 4. Per germline, CDR1 LGHNA and CDR2 YSLEER. The CDR3 spells CASSFRDRNYGYTF. The DNA of the CDR3 is TGCGCCAGCAGCTTCCGGGACAGGAACTATGGCTACACCTTC.

CDR3 in amino acids: CASSGDQGREQYF. CDR3 bases: TGTGCCAGCAGTGGGGATCAGGGACGCGAGCAGTACTTC. The chain combines TRBV2 with TRBJ2-7; TRBD1 or TRBD2 may be the D gene (5 bases each). Trimming shortened V by 4 bases and J by 6 bases, and 13 bases separated the two germline ends. Looked up from germline, CDR1 is SNHLY and CDR2 is FYNNEI. CDR3 length: 13 amino acids.

This clonotype came up many times. The chain carries TRBV12-3 or TRBV12-4 and TRBJ2-5, with D perhaps matching TRBD1 (5 bases). The CDR3 loop spans 13 amino acids. V was shortened by 3 bases and J by 4 bases, with 9 bases between the two germline ends. CDR3 nucleotide sequence: TGTGCCAGCAGTTTTTATACAGGAGAGACCCAGTACTTC. Protein product: CASSFYTGETQYF.